These T cell receptor beta chains were read from a single sample in a study of shared clonotypes between healthy human individuals. Assay: immunoSEQ multiplex PCR; the TCRdb copy retains only in-frame clones and omits some. The table has hundreds of thousands of clones, about 74% seen once. Sample: memory CD4+ T cells sorted from blood. These receptors originate from a woman in her twenties or thirties in good health. Both conserved end residues are part of each CDR3. A D gene is named only where the DNA matches it firmly. For some rows the clone size is stated as once, few or many, or as a class when expanded; others skip it.

clone size: few
D gene: .
J gene: TRBJ1-1
V gene: TRBV30
CDR3 protein: CAWSVLGLGDTEAFF
CDR3 DNA: TGTGCCTGGAGTGTACTAGGGTTGGGGGACACTGAAGCTTTCTTT

clone size: .
D gene: .
J gene: TRBJ2-7
V gene: TRBV19
CDR3 protein: CASAITGTPSYEQYF
CDR3 DNA: TGTGCCAGTGCCATAACCGGGACTCCCTCCTACGAGCAGTACTTC

clone size: .
D gene: .
J gene: TRBJ1-3
V gene: TRBV5-6
CDR3 protein: CASSSTIQPYTIYF
CDR3 DNA: TGTGCCAGCAGCTCGACGATACAGCCATACACCATATATTTT

clone size: .
D gene: .
J gene: TRBJ2-5
V gene: TRBV5-1
CDR3 protein: CASSPGTETQYF
CDR3 DNA: TGCGCCAGCAGCCCTGGGACCGAGACCCAGTACTTC

clone size: .
D gene: .
J gene: TRBJ2-5
V gene: TRBV5-1
CDR3 protein: CASSYGGAETQYF
CDR3 DNA: TGCGCCAGCAGCTACGGGGGTGCAGAGACCCAGTACTTC

clone size: few
D gene: TRBD1
J gene: TRBJ1-2
V gene: TRBV5-6
CDR3 protein: CASSLDRANYGYTF
CDR3 DNA: TGTGCCAGCAGCCTTGACAGGGCGAACTATGGCTACACCTTC

clone size: .
D gene: .
J gene: TRBJ2-3
V gene: TRBV7-9
CDR3 protein: CASSPDTQYF
CDR3 DNA: TGTGCCAGCAGCCCGGATACGCAGTATTTT

clone size: .
D gene: .
J gene: TRBJ2-3
V gene: TRBV5-1
CDR3 protein: CASTTWRDGDTQYF
CDR3 DNA: TGCGCCAGCACCACTTGGAGGGACGGCGATACGCAGTATTTT

clone size: .
D gene: .
J gene: TRBJ1-5
V gene: TRBV27
CDR3 protein: CASSSQGEEQPQHF
CDR3 DNA: TGTGCCAGCAGCTCCCAGGGTGAGGAGCAGCCCCAGCATTTT

clone size: few
D gene: .
J gene: TRBJ1-5
V gene: TRBV28
CDR3 protein: CASSLIGGRNQPQHF
CDR3 DNA: TGTGCCAGCAGTTTGATCGGGGGCAGAAATCAGCCCCAGCATTTT

clone size: .
D gene: .
J gene: TRBJ1-3
V gene: TRBV5-1
CDR3 protein: CASSLGGNTIYF
CDR3 DNA: TGCGCCAGCAGCTTGGGTGGAAACACCATATATTTT

clone size: .
D gene: .
J gene: TRBJ2-6
V gene: TRBV15
CDR3 protein: CATSRDRSRAGANVLTF
CDR3 DNA: TGTGCCACCAGCAGAGATAGGTCCAGGGCTGGGGCCAACGTCCTGACTTTC

clone size: .
D gene: TRBD2
J gene: TRBJ2-7
V gene: TRBV11-2
CDR3 protein: CASSLVRTSGAYEQYF
CDR3 DNA: TGTGCCAGCAGCTTAGTTAGGACTAGCGGCGCTTACGAGCAGTACTTC

clone size: .
D gene: .
J gene: TRBJ2-1
V gene: TRBV15
CDR3 protein: CATSRKSKNEQFF
CDR3 DNA: TGTGCCACCAGCAGAAAAAGTAAAAATGAGCAGTTCTTC

clone size: few
D gene: TRBD1
J gene: TRBJ2-1
V gene: TRBV12-5
CDR3 protein: CASGGQGTYNEQFF
CDR3 DNA: TGTGCTAGTGGTGGACAGGGCACCTACAATGAGCAGTTCTTC

clone size: once
D gene: TRBD2
J gene: TRBJ2-7
V gene: TRBV27
CDR3 protein: CASRSRGTSGSHEQYF
CDR3 DNA: TGTGCCAGCAGATCACGCGGGACTAGCGGGTCCCACGAGCAGTACTTC

clone size: .
D gene: TRBD1
J gene: TRBJ2-7
V gene: TRBV25-1
CDR3 protein: CASSGPRGDRGPYEQYF
CDR3 DNA: TGTGCCAGCAGTGGCCCTCGGGGGGACAGGGGGCCCTACGAGCAGTACTTC

clone size: .
D gene: .
J gene: TRBJ1-1
V gene: TRBV7-8
CDR3 protein: CASSPTSSPGAGAFF
CDR3 DNA: TGTGCCAGCAGCCCCACCTCTTCTCCCGGGGCCGGAGCTTTCTTT

clone size: .
D gene: TRBD2
J gene: TRBJ2-5
V gene: TRBV5-1
CDR3 protein: CASSSLAGGGRETQYF
CDR3 DNA: TGCGCCAGCAGCTCCCTGGCGGGAGGTGGCAGAGAGACCCAGTACTTC

clone size: .
D gene: .
J gene: TRBJ2-3
V gene: TRBV5-1
CDR3 protein: CASSLGLGYTDTQYF
CDR3 DNA: TGCGCCAGCAGCCTCGGACTGGGATACACAGATACGCAGTATTTT

clone size: .
D gene: TRBD1
J gene: TRBJ2-5
V gene: TRBV25-1
CDR3 protein: CASSESPQGNQETQYF
CDR3 DNA: TGTGCCAGCAGTGAATCGCCACAGGGGAACCAAGAGACCCAGTACTTC

clone size: once
D gene: .
J gene: TRBJ2-3
V gene: TRBV10-3
CDR3 protein: CAIGSESTDTQYF
CDR3 DNA: TGTGCCATCGGTTCCGAGAGCACAGATACGCAGTATTTT

clone size: .
D gene: TRBD2
J gene: TRBJ2-1
V gene: TRBV11-2
CDR3 protein: CASSGGTSGAYNEQFF
CDR3 DNA: TGTGCCAGCAGCGGAGGGACTAGCGGGGCCTACAATGAGCAGTTCTTC

clone size: .
D gene: .
J gene: TRBJ1-2
V gene: TRBV6-4
CDR3 protein: CASSAYWDPNGNYGYTF
CDR3 DNA: TGTGCCAGCAGTGCCTACTGGGACCCCAACGGGAACTATGGCTACACCTTC

clone size: .
D gene: .
J gene: TRBJ1-3
V gene: TRBV28
CDR3 protein: CASSPGRFSGNTIYF
CDR3 DNA: TGTGCCAGCAGTCCAGGGAGATTCTCTGGAAACACCATATATTTT

clone size: .
D gene: TRBD1
J gene: TRBJ2-2
V gene: TRBV27
CDR3 protein: CASSPRQGRSGELFF
CDR3 DNA: TGTGCCAGCAGTCCGAGACAGGGGCGTTCCGGGGAGCTGTTTTTT

clone size: .
D gene: .
J gene: TRBJ2-2
V gene: TRBV27
CDR3 protein: CASSFFSVGGTGELFF
CDR3 DNA: TGTGCCAGCAGTTTTTTTTCGGTCGGGGGAACCGGGGAGCTGTTTTTT

clone size: many
D gene: .
J gene: TRBJ1-1
V gene: TRBV6-1
CDR3 protein: CASSETGAVTEAFF
CDR3 DNA: TGTGCCAGCAGTGAAACCGGGGCAGTCACTGAAGCTTTCTTT

clone size: many
D gene: .
J gene: TRBJ1-1
V gene: TRBV5-1
CDR3 protein: CASSSFGGDGTEAFF
CDR3 DNA: TGCGCCAGCAGCTCCTTCGGGGGAGATGGCACTGAAGCTTTCTTT

clone size: once
D gene: TRBD2
J gene: TRBJ2-1
V gene: TRBV28
CDR3 protein: CASSQNDRLAGPWDNEQFF
CDR3 DNA: TGTGCCAGCAGCCAAAACGACAGACTAGCGGGCCCGTGGGACAATGAGCAGTTCTTC

clone size: .
D gene: .
J gene: TRBJ2-2
V gene: TRBV9
CDR3 protein: CASSADEGLLTGELFF
CDR3 DNA: TGTGCCAGCAGCGCTGACGAGGGACTTCTAACCGGGGAGCTGTTTTTT

clone size: .
D gene: TRBD1
J gene: TRBJ2-7
V gene: TRBV2
CDR3 protein: CASTRTGGDEQYF
CDR3 DNA: TGTGCCAGCACGCGGACAGGGGGCGACGAGCAGTACTTC

clone size: few
D gene: TRBD1
J gene: TRBJ1-2
V gene: TRBV27
CDR3 protein: CASSLSGTETNYGYTF
CDR3 DNA: TGTGCCAGCAGTTTGTCAGGGACAGAAACTAACTATGGCTACACCTTC

clone size: .
D gene: TRBD1
J gene: TRBJ1-2
V gene: TRBV5-6
CDR3 protein: CASSLDRVYGYTF
CDR3 DNA: TGTGCCAGCAGCCTCGACAGGGTGTATGGCTACACCTTC

clone size: .
D gene: TRBD1
J gene: TRBJ2-2
V gene: TRBV23-1
CDR3 protein: CASSLAGGAGELFF
CDR3 DNA: TGCGCCAGCAGTCTCGCAGGGGGAGCCGGGGAGCTGTTTTTT

clone size: .
D gene: TRBD2
J gene: TRBJ2-1
V gene: TRBV19
CDR3 protein: CASRETSGSYNEQFF
CDR3 DNA: TGTGCCAGTAGGGAGACTAGCGGGAGTTACAATGAGCAGTTCTTC

clone size: once
D gene: .
J gene: TRBJ1-1
V gene: TRBV28
CDR3 protein: CASSPGGIDRDTVRAFF
CDR3 DNA: TGTGCCAGCAGTCCCGGCGGGATTGATAGGGACACTGTGCGGGCTTTCTTT

clone size: .
D gene: TRBD2
J gene: TRBJ2-1
V gene: TRBV19
CDR3 protein: CATLGLGDNEQFF
CDR3 DNA: TGTGCCACCTTGGGACTAGGAGACAATGAGCAGTTCTTC

clone size: .
D gene: .
J gene: TRBJ2-7
V gene: TRBV28
CDR3 protein: CASLSPTGSTYEQYF
CDR3 DNA: TGTGCCAGCCTCTCCCCCACGGGTTCGACCTACGAGCAGTACTTC

clone size: .
D gene: .
J gene: TRBJ1-4
V gene: TRBV28
CDR3 protein: CASRRQINEKLFF
CDR3 DNA: TGTGCCAGCAGGAGACAGATTAATGAAAAACTGTTTTTT

clone size: .
D gene: .
J gene: TRBJ1-1
V gene: TRBV5-1
CDR3 protein: CASSIDRYTEAFF
CDR3 DNA: TGCGCCAGCAGCATTGACAGATACACTGAAGCTTTCTTT

clone size: .
D gene: .
J gene: TRBJ2-7
V gene: TRBV6-4
CDR3 protein: CASSDSTGSYTRVYEQYF
CDR3 DNA: TGTGCCAGCAGTGACTCGACGGGGTCCTACACACGAGTCTACGAGCAGTACTTC

clone size: .
D gene: .
J gene: TRBJ2-5
V gene: TRBV19
CDR3 protein: CASSSDRGETQYF
CDR3 DNA: TGTGCCAGTAGCTCGGACAGAGGAGAGACCCAGTACTTC

clone size: .
D gene: TRBD2
J gene: TRBJ2-3
V gene: TRBV5-1
CDR3 protein: CASSYGTSGSTDTQYF
CDR3 DNA: TGCGCCAGCAGCTATGGGACTAGCGGTAGCACAGATACGCAGTATTTT

clone size: .
D gene: .
J gene: TRBJ1-2
V gene: TRBV5-1
CDR3 protein: CASSFTSDKDYGYTF
CDR3 DNA: TGCGCCAGCAGCTTCACGTCGGACAAAGACTATGGCTACACCTTC

clone size: once
D gene: TRBD2
J gene: TRBJ2-7
V gene: TRBV2
CDR3 protein: CASRLAGGPNEQYF
CDR3 DNA: TGTGCCAGCAGACTAGCGGGAGGGCCCAACGAGCAGTACTTC

clone size: .
D gene: TRBD1
J gene: TRBJ2-1
V gene: TRBV11-1
CDR3 protein: CASSLDRRGRGEQFF
CDR3 DNA: TGTGCCAGCAGCCTCGACCGCAGGGGGCGTGGGGAGCAGTTCTTC

clone size: .
D gene: .
J gene: TRBJ2-5
V gene: TRBV12-5
CDR3 protein: CASGEHETQYF
CDR3 DNA: TGTGCTAGTGGAGAACATGAGACCCAGTACTTC